The next 28 T cell receptor beta chains were all read from a single sample in a study of regulatory T cells in long-lasting Graves disease. Time point in this sample: newly diagnosed GD, antithyroid drugs for less than 3 months. PBMCs were the source of the RNA used for TCR sequencing. According to the study, TCR beta libraries were built with iRepertoire HTBI primers and CDR3-region Arm-PCR. TCRdb re-derived calls from the multiplex PCR reads in MiXCR, one entry per CDR3 protein. Altogether approximately 350,000 distinct CDR3 sequences are present, 12% being singletons, with the ten largest covering around 18%. Separately, the same data were catalogued under a study of T cells in Graves' hyperthyroidism and ophthalmopathy.

The starting material was peripheral blood mononuclear cells (PBMCs), obtained at new diagnosis, from a patient treated with antithyroid drugs. The receptors originated from a woman aged 18-29 years with Graves disease.

The gene calls are TRBV28 and TRBJ1-2; D uncertain. The germline V gene encodes CDR1 MDHEN and CDR2 SYDVKM. Trimming left V 6 bases short and J 2 bases short, with 1 base between. The CDR3 contains 10 residues. CDR3 coding DNA: TGTGCCAGCAGGAACTATGGCTACACCTTC. Protein sequence: CASRNYGYTF.

This clonotype came up many times. The chain employs TRBV12-3 or TRBV12-4 and TRBJ1-6; 7 nucleotides agree with TRBD1. The CDR3 spans 14 residues. The junction had 3 bases not matched to a gene; V was cut back by 3 bases and J by 7 bases. As DNA, the CDR3 is TGTGCCAGCAGTTTGCTCAGGGGGAATTCACCCCTCCACTTT. Protein: CASSLLRGNSPLHF.

The sample holds many counts of this clonotype. The chain uses TRBV19 and TRBJ1-1, with D possibly TRBD1 on 5 matching bases. The CDR3 length is 14 residues. V was shortened by 5 bases and J by 5 bases, with 15 bases between the two germline ends. The V gene's germline CDR1 is LNHDA and CDR2 SQIVND (reference sequence). Here the CDR3 DNA reads TGTGCCAGTAGTTATAGGGGTCGAGGGACTGAAGCTTTCTTT. The encoded protein is CASSYRGRGTEAFF.

V usage is TRBV4-2 and J usage is TRBJ2-2; the D gene is possibly TRBD2 (5 bases). Between the trimmed V and J ends, which lost 5 bases and 4 bases, there was a span of 14 bases. Germline-derived CDR1 and CDR2 are LGHNA and YNFKEQ. This CDR3 is built from 15 residues. Written as DNA, the CDR3 is TGTGCCAGCAGCGGTCGCTACAGCGGCACCGGGGAGCTGTTTTTT. Translating gives CASSGRYSGTGELFF.

This clonotype was found many times. V usage is TRBV29-1 and J usage is TRBJ2-2; perhaps TRBD2 as D (6 bases). Germline CDR1 reads SQVTM; CDR2 reads ANQGSEA. V lost 4 bases to trimming and J lost 4 bases, with 19 bases between them. The length of the CDR3 is 16 residues. This chain's CDR3 is CSVALIVSGLTGELFF. DNA of the CDR3: TGCAGCGTTGCCCTGATCGTGAGCGGGCTCACCGGGGAGCTGTTTTTT.

This clonotype was picked up many times. CDR3 nucleotides: TGTGCCAGCAGTTACGGCCAGGGGACCCAGTACTTC. Translated, it gives CASSYGQGTQYF. V is TRBV6-5 and J is TRBJ2-5; D may be TRBD1 (5 bases). Looked up from germline, CDR1 is MNHEY and CDR2 is SVGAGI. V was cut by 2 bases and J by 7 bases, with 8 bases left in between. The CDR3 loop spans 12 amino acids.

This clonotype has ten or more counts. The V gene is TRBV2, the J gene TRBJ1-2; 8 nucleotides match TRBD1. Germline V CDR1 and CDR2: SNHLY, FYNNEI. This CDR3 region has 17 residues. The junction had 20 bases not matched to a gene; V was cut back by 9 bases and J by 5 bases. CDR3 amino acids: CARGPGQVVYSKYGYTF. The CDR3 DNA reads TGTGCCAGAGGACCGGGACAGGTCGTTTACAGCAAGTATGGCTACACCTTC. Drawing the rest from reference TRBV2 and TRBJ1-2, the complete variable domain is EPEVTQTPSHQVTQMGQEVILRCVPISNHLYFYWYRQILGQKVEFLVSFYNNEISEKSEIFDDQFSVERPDGSNFTLKIRSTKLEDSAMYFCARGPGQVVYSKYGYTFGSGTRLTVV.

This clonotype was seen ten or more times. The chain has TRBV7-8 and TRBJ2-1, with 7 bases aligning to TRBD2. V dropped 3 bases and J dropped 6; count of bases not matched to a gene: 5. From germline, CDR1 is SGHVS and CDR2 FQNEAQ. CDR3 length equals 14 residues. CDR3 coding DNA: TGTGCCAGCAGCTTTTCTAGCGGACGCAATGAGCAGTTCTTC. Its translation is CASSFSSGRNEQFF.

Concerning this clonotype: This sequence may be a read error, since a much larger clone differs from it by one base. The chain is built from TRBV6-2 or TRBV6-3 and TRBJ1-5; the D gene is possibly TRBD1 (6 bases). The length of the CDR3 is 17 residues. Germline CDR1 is MNHEY and CDR2 is SVGEGT. The CDR3 DNA is TGTGCCAACAGTGAATTTCCTGGGGGGCCGGTGGATCAGCCCCAGCATTTT. Amino acids: CANSEFPGGPVDQPQHF.

This clonotype was counted many times. J is TRBJ2-5 and V is TRBV3-1; D is unresolved. Germline values: CDR1 LGHDT, CDR2 YNNKEL (reference sequence). V lost 3 bases and J lost 3, with 17 bases in between. The CDR3 has 16 residues. The CDR3 protein is CASSQTQDGLKETQYF. DNA of the CDR3: TGTGCCAGCAGCCAGACCCAAGACGGGCTAAAAGAGACCCAGTACTTC.

At least ten counts were recorded for this clonotype. The genes are TRBV20-1 and TRBJ2-7; 8 nucleotides line up with TRBD2. The CDR3 runs to 15 residues. With 1 base clipped from V and 4 bases from J, the junction kept 9 bases outside the gene matches. Germline-derived CDR1 and CDR2 are DFQATT and SNEGSKA (reference sequence). CDR3 DNA: TGCAGTGCTAGAGGGGATAGCGGGGACGCTTACGAGCAGTACGTC. Amino acids: CSARGDSGDAYEQYV.

This clonotype showed up many times. The chain links TRBV10-3 to TRBJ2-7; either TRBD1 or TRBD2 may fit D (5 bases each). The germline CDR1 and CDR2 sequences are ENHRY and SYGVKD. The CDR3 consists of 12 residues. Trimming shortened V by 9 bases and J by 3 bases, and 12 bases separated the two germline ends. The CDR3 is CAISRDGYEQYV. In DNA, the CDR3 is TGTGCCATATCCCGGGACGGCTACGAGCAGTACGTC.

This clonotype has more than one count but fewer than ten. V gene TRBV19 combines with J gene TRBJ2-1; D gene uncertain. V was pared by 6 bases and J by 1 base, with 16 bases between. This CDR3 contains 16 residues. Germline CDR1 LNHDA, CDR2 SQIVND (reference sequence). CDR3 in amino acids: CASRRLPSGSYNEQFF. As DNA, the CDR3 is TGTGCCAGTAGGAGACTCCCCTCGGGTTCCTACAATGAGCAGTTCTTC.

The gene calls are TRBV4-1 and TRBJ2-2; D remains unclear. The CDR3 has 19 amino acids. Trimming removed 0 bases at V and 1 base at J, with 18 bases between. CDR1 and CDR2 (germline): MGHRA, YSYEKL. CDR3 amino acids: CASSQDNDQRNLNTGELFF. In DNA form, the CDR3 reads TGCGCCAGCAGCCAAGACAACGACCAGAGAAACCTGAACACCGGGGAGCTGTTTTTT.

The gene calls are TRBV13 and TRBJ2-2; 8 nucleotides align to TRBD2. This CDR3 spans 18 amino acids. After removal of 0 bases from V and 1 base from J, the junction contained 7 bases not matched to a gene. CDR1 and CDR2 (germline): PRHDT, FYEKMQ (reference sequence). CDR3 in amino acids: CASSLGLADPENTGELFF. The CDR3 nucleotides are TGTGCCAGCAGCTTAGGACTAGCGGACCCGGAGAACACCGGGGAGCTGTTTTTT. Variable domain in full (rest from reference TRBV13 and TRBJ2-2): AAGVIQSPRHLIKEKRETATLKCYPIPRHDTVYWYQQGPGQDPQFLISFYEKMQSDKGSIPDRFSAQQFSDYHSELNMSSLELGDSALYFCASSLGLADPENTGELFFGEGSRLTVL.

V gene TRBV2 combines with J gene TRBJ2-2; D possibly corresponds to TRBD2 (5 bases). The germline CDR1 and CDR2 sequences are SNHLY and FYNNEI. The CDR3 length is 17 residues. Trimming removed 4 bases from V and 4 bases from J, with 19 bases in between. The CDR3 region is CASSGPGRRMGTGELFF. DNA for the CDR3: TGTGCCAGCAGTGGACCAGGTAGGAGGATGGGCACCGGGGAGCTGTTTTTT.

This chain connects TRBV20-1 to TRBJ2-2; TRBD1 aligns across 7 bases. The CDR3 sequence is 15 residues long. Germline V CDR1 and CDR2: DFQATT, SNEGSKA (reference sequence). J gave up 6 bases and V 6 bases, and 13 bases lay outside the gene matches. As DNA, the CDR3 is TGCAGTGCGAGTACCCGGCGACAGGGTTCCGGGGAGCTGTTTTTT. Amino acids: CSASTRRQGSGELFF.

This chain uses TRBV27 with TRBJ1-1, with 12 bases identical to TRBD1. This CDR3 has 16 amino acids. V gave up 6 bases and J gave up 2 bases; unmatched junction bases: 7. From germline, CDR1 is MNHEY and CDR2 SMNVEV (reference sequence). The CDR3 loop reads CASRPGTGGLNTEAFF. The CDR3 bases are TGTGCCAGCAGGCCCGGGACAGGGGGCCTCAACACTGAAGCTTTCTTT.

In the case of this clonotype: A read error is possible here, since a much larger clone lies one base away. The chain uses TRBV11-2 and TRBJ2-7; 7 bases are a match to TRBD1. The CDR3 totals 16 residues. From germline, CDR1 is SGHAT and CDR2 FQNNGV. The CDR3: CASSLAGTVGTYERYV. In DNA, the CDR3 is TGTGCCAGCAGCTTAGCGGGGACAGTCGGGACCTACGAGCGGTACGTC.

DNA of the CDR3: TGCGCCAGCAGCCAAGGGATCGAGGATACGCAGTATTTT. Its translation: CASSQGIEDTQYF. The chain links TRBV4-3 to TRBJ2-3; D uncertain. Between the trimmed V and J ends, which lost 1 base and 6 bases, there was a span of 8 bases. Germline V gives CDR1 LGHNA, CDR2 YSLEER. The CDR3 covers 13 residues.

This clonotype was counted only a few times. The rearrangement joins TRBV19 to TRBJ1-5; D not resolved. The CDR3 totals 14 residues. V lost 0 bases and J lost 4, with 7 bases in between. From germline, CDR1 is LNHDA and CDR2 SQIVND (reference sequence). The CDR3 loop reads CASSIDRKNQPQHF. CDR3 DNA: TGTGCCAGTAGTATAGACAGGAAAAATCAGCCCCAGCATTTT.

This clonotype was recorded at least ten times. The chain couples TRBV7-2 to TRBJ2-1, with a tentative D call TRBD2 (5 bases). This CDR3 is 15 amino acids long. The germline gives CDR1 SGHTA, CDR2 FQGNSA. The V end lost 3 bases, the J end lost 5 bases, and 14 bases lay between the germline ends. In DNA, the CDR3 is TGTGCCAGCAGCTTCGGGGAGAGGAAAAACAATGAGCAGTTCTTC. Its protein product is CASSFGERKNNEQFF. Using reference TRBV7-2 and TRBJ2-1 for the parts outside the CDR3, the full variable domain is GAGVSQSPSNKVTEKGKDVELRCDPISGHTALYWYRQSLGQGLEFLIYFQGNSAPDKSGLPSDRFSAERTGGSVSTLTIQRTQQEDSAVYLCASSFGERKNNEQFFGPGTRLTVL.

In its sample, this clonotype was seen a few times. Germline is not matched at one junction end, which may reflect a read error. The V and J genes are TRBV6-1 and TRBJ1-1; D not certain. This CDR3 is 13 amino acids long. Germline values: CDR1 MNHNS, CDR2 SASEGT. DNA for the CDR3: TGTACCAGCATTCGGGCAGGGAACACTGAAGCTTTCTTT. Translated: CTSIRAGNTEAFF.

V is TRBV3-1 and J is TRBJ2-7; D tentatively reads TRBD1 or TRBD2 (6 bases each). The V end lost 0 bases, the J end lost 1 base, and 13 bases lay between the germline ends. This CDR3 is built from 16 residues. Germline loops: CDR1 LGHDT, CDR2 YNNKEL (reference sequence). CDR3 region: CASSQDPGATSYEQYF. CDR3 DNA: TGTGCCAGCAGCCAAGATCCGGGGGCGACGTCCTACGAGCAGTACTTC.

This clonotype appeared many times. The chain couples TRBV7-2 to TRBJ1-2; D call uncertain. The germline V gene encodes CDR1 SGHTA and CDR2 FQGNSA. The V and J ends lost 2 bases and 7 bases respectively, with 5 bases between them. The CDR3 runs 11 residues. CDR3 DNA sequence: TGTGCCAGCAGCTTAAAGGGTGGCTACACCTTC. Its protein is CASSLKGGYTF.

This clonotype was seen repeatedly, ten times or more. CDR3 region: CASSFQGTSYEQYF. As DNA, the CDR3 is TGTGCCAGCAGTTTCCAGGGGACGTCCTACGAGCAGTACTTC. The J gene is TRBJ2-7, the V gene TRBV28; the D gene is possibly TRBD1 (6 bases). The CDR3 covers 14 residues. Deletions cut 3 bases from V and 1 base from J, with 10 bases between. Germline V gene sequence: CDR1 MDHEN, CDR2 SYDVKM. The full variable domain, rest sourced from reference TRBV28 and TRBJ2-7, is DVKVTQSSRYLVKRTGEKVFLECVQDMDHENMFWYRQDPGLGLRLIYFSYDVKMKEKGDIPEGYSVSREKKERFSLILESASTNQTSMYLCASSFQGTSYEQYFGPGTRLTVT.

This clonotype was counted only a few times. This chain links TRBV15 with TRBJ1-2; 7 bases align to TRBD1. This CDR3 comprises 15 residues. V lost 2 bases, J lost 5 bases, and 8 bases stayed unmatched. Germline CDR1 is LNHNV and CDR2 is YYDKDF (reference sequence). The chain's CDR3 is CATSRNLQGLYGYTF. CDR3 bases: TGTGCCACCAGCAGAAATTTACAGGGGCTTTATGGCTACACCTTC.

This clonotype was detected only a few times. This chain links TRBV20-1 with TRBJ2-5; D tentatively fits TRBD1 or TRBD2 (6 bases each). The CDR3 has 16 amino acids. Germline CDR1 DFQATT, CDR2 SNEGSKA (reference sequence). The germline V and J ends were trimmed by 1 base and 1 base, with 16 bases remaining between them. This CDR3 is CSARGLVGGPQETQYF. The CDR3 DNA reads TGCAGTGCTAGAGGCTTAGTTGGGGGGCCCCAAGAGACCCAGTACTTC.